One and the same sample provided the 10 T cell receptor beta chains below, sequenced in a study of graft-versus-host responses after intestinal transplantation. What these receptors recognize is not known. TCRdb keeps only in-frame clones here, not all; method: immunoSEQ multiplex PCR. The table records some 140,000 clones, nearly 95% of them present only once. The sequencing used unstimulated CD4+ T cells sorted from spleen or lymph node cells, collected before intestinal transplant. The receptors derive from a human donor who received an intestinal transplant.

This clone has just one count. The rearrangement joins TRBV19 to TRBJ2-3; TRBD2 is a possible D gene (6 bases). From germline, CDR1 is LNHDA and CDR2 SQIVND (reference sequence). Trimming cost V 11 bases and J 0 bases, with 15 bases left between them. The CDR3 spans 14 residues. The CDR3 loop reads CASRGGPSTDTQYF. The CDR3 bases are TGTGCCTCGAGGGGAGGTCCTAGCACAGATACGCAGTATTTT.

The chain is built from TRBV21-1 and TRBJ2-1; whether TRBD1, the table's D call, matches the DNA was not checked. TRBV21-1 is a listed pseudogene. There are 12 residues in the CDR3. This chain's CDR3 is CASSKQEDEQFF. CDR3 nucleotide sequence: TGTGCCAGCAGCAAACAGGAAGATGAGCAGTTCTTC.

This chain joins TRBV27 and TRBJ2-7, with D perhaps TRBD1 (5 bases). CDR1 MNHEY and CDR2 SMNVEV come from the germline V gene (reference sequence). The V end lost 6 bases, the J end lost 5 bases, and 14 bases lay between the germline ends. The CDR3 spans 13 residues. The CDR3 loop reads CASRAIWGDEQYF. The CDR3 coding sequence is TGTGCCAGCAGGGCGATTTGGGGCGACGAGCAGTACTTC.

The chain recombines TRBV5-4 with TRBJ2-5; D ambiguous. The V gene's germline CDR1 is SGHNT and CDR2 YYREEE (reference sequence). This CDR3 is built from 16 residues. V was shortened by 3 bases and J by 2 bases, with 17 bases between the two germline ends. CDR3: CASSSGTRRVQETQYF. The CDR3 DNA sequence: TGTGCCAGCAGCTCCGGAACGCGTCGGGTACAAGAGACCCAGTACTTC.

The chain carries TRBV27 and TRBJ1-5; no definite D call. V was pared by 5 bases and J by 0 bases, with 11 bases between. The CDR3 consists of 15 residues. Germline CDR1 is MNHEY and CDR2 is SMNVEV (reference sequence). The CDR3 spells CASSLDGLSNQPQHF. CDR3 nucleotide sequence: TGTGCCAGCAGTCTCGACGGTCTTAGCAATCAGCCCCAGCATTTT.

The chain carries TRBV28 and TRBJ1-2; tentatively, D is TRBD1 (6 bases). Germline V gene data show CDR1 as MDHEN and CDR2 as SYDVKM. The CDR3 length is 14 residues. With 4 bases removed from V and 4 bases from J, the gap between germline ends came to 13 bases. CDR3 loop: CASSSLQGTYGYTF. The CDR3, as DNA: TGTGCCAGCAGTTCCCTACAGGGAACCTATGGCTACACCTTC.

This chain joins TRBV7-2 and TRBJ2-7; D may be TRBD1 (5 bases). The length of the CDR3 is 13 residues. V dropped 2 bases and J dropped 2 bases, with 7 bases sitting between them. Germline CDR1 is SGHTA and CDR2 is FQGNSA. CDR3 sequence reads: CASSLRGTYEQYF. As DNA, the CDR3 is TGTGCCAGCAGCTTAAGGGGAACCTACGAGCAGTACTTC.

V gene TRBV7-9 combines with J gene TRBJ2-5; D gene unclear. V was clipped by 6 bases and J by 4 bases, with 9 bases between them. CDR1 is SEHNR, CDR2 FQNEAQ, per germline (reference sequence). The CDR3 has 12 amino acids. CDR3 amino acids: CASSSGGETQYF. CDR3 DNA sequence: TGTGCCAGCAGTTCAGGCGGAGAGACCCAGTACTTC.

The chain joins TRBV28 to TRBJ1-1; weak D call: TRBD1 (5 bases). V lost 7 bases, J lost 6 bases, and 15 bases lay in between. In germline, CDR1 is MDHEN, CDR2 SYDVKM. This CDR3 has 13 amino acids. DNA for the CDR3: TGTGCCAGCATCCAGGGCCTGGTTCCTGAAGCTTTCTTT. Translation gives CASIQGLVPEAFF.

This chain links TRBV19 with TRBJ1-2; 11 bases are shared with TRBD1. The CDR3 runs 17 residues. CDR1 LNHDA and CDR2 SQIVND come from the germline V gene (reference sequence). The junction had 11 bases not matched to a gene; V was cut back by 5 bases and J by 3 bases. DNA of the CDR3: TGTGCCAGTAGTTTTTCCGGGACAGGGGGTAGGGACTATGGCTACACCTTC. This sequence encodes CASSFSGTGGRDYGYTF.